What follows are 29 T cell receptor beta chains derived from one specimen sequenced in a study of cytomegalovirus exposure and HLA in healthy donors. The PCR ran on 60 Vbeta and 13 Jbeta primers. The data were produced by immunoSEQ multiplex PCR, yet TCRdb's version contains in-frame clones alone and is incomplete. In the table there are approximately 120,000 clones, more than 65% of which are singletons. Material for sequencing was PBMCs. Every receptor here comes from a young man in good health and CMV-seropositive.

The chain couples TRBV30 to TRBJ1-6; weak D call: TRBD1 (5 bases). The V gene's germline CDR1 is GTSNPN and CDR2 SVGIG (reference sequence). Between the trimmed V and J ends, which lost 2 bases and 8 bases, there was a span of 13 bases. The CDR3 contains 14 residues. The CDR3 DNA reads TGTGCCTGGAGTACCCAGGGATCTGATTCACCCCTCCACTTT. Amino acids: CAWSTQGSDSPLHF. Based on the CDR3 plus reference TRBV30 and TRBJ1-6, the full variable domain is SQTIHQWPATLVQPVGSPLSLECTVEGTSNPNLYWYRQAAGRGLQLLFYSVGIGQISSEVPQNLSASRPQDRQFILSSKKLLLSDSGFYLCAWSTQGSDSPLHFGNGTRLTVT.

The chain carries TRBV30 and TRBJ2-1; 7 nucleotides match TRBD2. Trimming removed 2 bases from V and 4 bases from J; junction bases left unmatched: 8. Germline CDR1 is GTSNPN and CDR2 is SVGIG (reference sequence). The length of the CDR3 is 15 residues. The CDR3 is CAWSPGAGGYNEQFF. The CDR3, as DNA: TGTGCCTGGAGTCCCGGGGCCGGGGGGTACAATGAGCAGTTCTTC. Variable domain in full (rest from reference TRBV30 and TRBJ2-1): SQTIHQWPATLVQPVGSPLSLECTVEGTSNPNLYWYRQAAGRGLQLLFYSVGIGQISSEVPQNLSASRPQDRQFILSSKKLLLSDSGFYLCAWSPGAGGYNEQFFGPGTRLTVL.

The rearrangement links TRBV11-2 to TRBJ2-5; 12 nucleotides agree with TRBD2. The CDR3 runs to 14 residues. Germline loops: CDR1 SGHAT, CDR2 FQNNGV. V shed 8 bases, J shed 4 bases, and the junction held 5 bases outside the gene matches. This CDR3 is CASRLAGGSETQYF. The CDR3 nucleotides read TGTGCCAGCCGTCTAGCGGGGGGGTCAGAGACCCAGTACTTC.

The chain has TRBV11-3 and TRBJ2-1, with D perhaps TRBD2 (6 bases). CDR3 length: 16 amino acids. The germline CDR1 and CDR2 sequences are SGHNT and YENEEA. V shed 1 base and J shed 9 bases, with 19 bases lying between them. CDR3 in DNA: TGTGCCAGCAGCTTAGGGGGACTGGAGTTGATGGGTGAGCAGTTCTTC. This codes for CASSLGGLELMGEQFF.

The chain recombines TRBV30 with TRBJ1-3; no clear D gene. Trimming cost V 4 bases and J 3 bases, with 10 bases left between them. The CDR3 is 13 amino acids. The germline V gene has CDR1 GTSNPN and CDR2 SVGIG (reference sequence). The DNA for the CDR3 is TGTGCCTGGACATACAATCGTGGAAACACCATATATTTT. Encoded protein: CAWTYNRGNTIYF.

V gene TRBV7-9 combines with J gene TRBJ1-1; possibly TRBD1 for D (5 bases). This CDR3 has 12 residues. Germline values: CDR1 SEHNR, CDR2 FQNEAQ (reference sequence). For the CDR3, the DNA is TGTTCCTGGGGGAGGGACGACACTGAAGCTTTCTTT. This sequence encodes CSWGRDDTEAFF.

The rearrangement joins TRBV25-1 to TRBJ2-5, with 11 nucleotides matching TRBD2. Germline CDR1 reads MGHDK; CDR2 reads SYGVNS. J lost 5 bases, V lost 1 base, and 3 bases had no gene match. The CDR3 loop spans 15 amino acids. The CDR3 nucleotides read TGTGCCAGCAGTGAATTAGCGGGAGGGGGTGAGACCCAGTACTTC. It encodes CASSELAGGGETQYF.

The rearrangement links TRBV7-9 to TRBJ1-2, with a tentative D call TRBD1 (6 bases). V lost 5 bases to trimming and J lost 5 bases, with 9 bases between them. Germline V CDR1 and CDR2: SEHNR, FQNEAQ (reference sequence). The CDR3 is 12 amino acids. The CDR3 region has the DNA TGTGCCAGCAGCCATACAGGGTATGGCTACACCTTC. Translating it yields CASSHTGYGYTF. Combining the CDR3 with reference TRBV7-9 and TRBJ1-2 gives the whole variable domain DTGVSQNPRHKITKRGQNVTFRCDPISEHNRLYWYRQTLGQGPEFLTYFQNEAQLEKSRLLSDRFSAERPKGSFSTLEIQRTEQGDSAMYLCASSHTGYGYTFGSGTRLTVV.

This clone appeared a single time. This sequence joins TRBV5-1 and TRBJ2-7; TRBD2 agrees at 7 bases. The CDR3 has 16 amino acids. Trimming took 2 bases from V and 6 from J; bases not matched to a gene: 14. Per germline, CDR1 SGHRS and CDR2 YFSETQ. CDR3: CASSFYMSGEQVEQYF. The CDR3 nucleotides read TGCGCCAGCAGCTTCTACATGAGCGGGGAGCAGGTCGAGCAGTACTTC.

This clone is a singleton in its sample. CDR3 coding DNA: TGCGCCAGCAGCTTGAGTCGTGCAGAGAACACTGAAGCTTTCTTT. Its protein is CASSLSRAENTEAFF. V and J are TRBV5-1 and TRBJ1-1, with D hard to call. Trimming removed 1 base from V and 1 base from J, with 11 bases in between. This CDR3 has 15 amino acids. CDR1 SGHRS and CDR2 YFSETQ come from the germline V gene.

The V and J genes are TRBV4-1 and TRBJ2-1, with D possibly TRBD2 on 5 matching bases. This CDR3 has 16 residues. Germline CDR1 reads MGHRA; CDR2 reads YSYEKL. Trimming stripped 3 bases from V and 0 bases from J, with 12 bases between. CDR3 sequence: CASSQPGGYSYNEQFF. The DNA for the CDR3 is TGCGCCAGCAGCCAGCCTGGCGGGTACTCCTACAATGAGCAGTTCTTC.

This rearrangement joins TRBV21-1 to TRBJ1-2; the tabulated D call, TRBD1, remains unverified against the DNA. TRBV21-1 constitutes a pseudogene. The CDR3 totals 15 residues. For the CDR3, the DNA is TGTGCCACCTACCAGACGACAGGAATTTACTATGGCTACACCTTC. It translates to CATYQTTGIYYGYTF.

V and J are TRBV27 and TRBJ2-1; 7 bases fit TRBD2. This CDR3 has 14 amino acids. V was clipped by 6 bases and J by 0 bases; unmatched bases: 2. Germline loops: CDR1 MNHEY, CDR2 SMNVEV (reference sequence). The CDR3 is CASSVAGSYNEQFF. DNA of the CDR3: TGTGCCAGCAGCGTAGCGGGCTCCTACAATGAGCAGTTCTTC.

This CDR3 is CASSLADRGTAYGYTF. CDR3 DNA sequence: TGTGCCAGCAGCTTGGCCGATCGCGGGACGGCCTATGGCTACACCTTC. This chain uses TRBV5-4 with TRBJ1-2; D may be TRBD1 (5 bases). Looked up from germline, CDR1 is SGHNT and CDR2 is YYREEE (reference sequence). The CDR3 has 16 residues. Trimming shortened V by 0 bases and J by 4 bases, and 16 bases separated the two germline ends.

The chain carries TRBV5-1 and TRBJ2-5; 10 positions agree with TRBD1. This CDR3 spans 12 amino acids. V shed 4 bases, J shed 11 bases, and the junction held 5 bases outside the gene matches. Looked up from germline, CDR1 is SGHRS and CDR2 is YFSETQ. CDR3 nucleotides: TGCGCCAGCAGCCCGGACAGGGGGAAGCAGTACTTC. Residues: CASSPDRGKQYF. The full variable domain, its missing parts supplied by reference TRBV5-1 and TRBJ2-5, is KAGVTQTPRYLIKTRGQQVTLSCSPISGHRSVSWYQQTPGQGLQFLFEYFSETQRNKGNFPGRFSGRQFSNSRSEMNVSTLELGDSALYLCASSPDRGKQYFGPGTRLLVL.

This clone was seen more than once but under ten times. V is TRBV9 and J is TRBJ2-5; TRBD2 aligns across 10 bases. Germline values: CDR1 SGDLS, CDR2 YYNGEE. J was trimmed by 3 bases and V by 4 bases; bases with no gene match: 3. The CDR3 is 14 residues long. DNA for the CDR3: TGTGCCAGCAGCTACGGGACTAGCGAAGAGACCCAGTACTTC. Its translation is CASSYGTSEETQYF.

V is TRBV19 and J is TRBJ2-7; the match to TRBD2 covers 14 bases. The CDR3 loop spans 16 amino acids. Germline loops: CDR1 LNHDA, CDR2 SQIVND (reference sequence). The ends lost 5 bases at V and 4 bases at J; junction bases unmatched: 7. Written as DNA, the CDR3 is TGTGCCAGTAGTCCTGGGACTAGCGGGAGAGGGTACGAGCAGTACTTC. Translating gives CASSPGTSGRGYEQYF. Drawing the rest from reference TRBV19 and TRBJ2-7, the complete variable domain is DGGITQSPKYLFRKEGQNVTLSCEQNLNHDAMYWYRQDPGQGLRLIYYSQIVNDFQKGDIAEGYSVSREKKESFPLTVTSAQKNPTAFYLCASSPGTSGRGYEQYFGPGTRLTVT.

The chain links TRBV5-4 to TRBJ2-5, with 7 bases aligning to TRBD2. Per the germline V gene, CDR1 is SGHNT and CDR2 is YYREEE (reference sequence). CDR3 length equals 14 residues. V lost 9 bases to trimming and J lost 5 bases; unmatched junction nucleotides: 13. In DNA, the CDR3 is TGTGCCATCCCCTTGGACGGGGAGGGGGAGACCCAGTACTTC. This sequence encodes CAIPLDGEGETQYF.

The chain combines TRBV7-9 with TRBJ2-2; D may be TRBD2 (6 bases). This CDR3 contains 15 residues. The ends were cut back, 5 bases at V and 6 bases at J, with 16 bases in the middle. Germline loops: CDR1 SEHNR, CDR2 FQNEAQ (reference sequence). For the CDR3, the DNA is TGTGCCAGCAGCCCAGCCGATAGCGGTCCCGGGGAGCTGTTTTTT. Translated, it gives CASSPADSGPGELFF.

The chain joins TRBV6-6 to TRBJ1-5; D possibly corresponds to TRBD1 (6 bases). This CDR3 comprises 16 residues. Deletions cut 0 bases from V and 6 bases from J, with 15 bases between. Germline assignment: CDR1 MNHNY and CDR2 SVGAGI (reference sequence). The CDR3 here is CASSYSMSGASQPQHF. The CDR3 DNA reads as TGTGCCAGCAGTTACTCGATGTCAGGGGCGAGTCAGCCCCAGCATTTT.

The chain couples TRBV7-9 to TRBJ1-4; unclear D gene. Germline CDR1 SEHNR, CDR2 FQNEAQ (reference sequence). The V end lost 4 bases, the J end lost 0 bases, and 15 bases lay between the germline ends. This CDR3 contains 17 residues. This chain's CDR3 is CASSYRSGYATNEKLFF. The CDR3 nucleotides are TGTGCCAGCAGCTACCGGAGCGGATATGCAACTAATGAAAAACTGTTTTTT.

The CDR3, as DNA: TGTGCCCTTCGTGGGACAGCTAACTATGGCTACACCTTC. Translation: CALRGTANYGYTF. The rearrangement links TRBV7-2 to TRBJ1-2, with 7 bases fitting TRBD1. The ends lost 11 bases at V and 0 bases at J; junction bases unmatched: 6. The CDR3 is 13 amino acids. Per the germline V gene, CDR1 is SGHTA and CDR2 is FQGNSA.

The chain uses TRBV12-5 and TRBJ2-2; possible D gene TRBD2, 6 bases. From germline, CDR1 is LGHNT and CDR2 FRNRAP. This CDR3 has 14 residues. V gave up 3 bases and J gave up 6 bases, with 11 bases separating them. The CDR3 loop is CASGLTPGAGELFF. The CDR3 DNA follows: TGTGCTAGTGGTTTAACTCCGGGGGCCGGGGAGCTGTTTTTT.

This rearrangement joins TRBV6-6 to TRBJ2-2, with 7 nucleotides matching TRBD2. This CDR3 has 16 amino acids. Per the germline V gene, CDR1 is MNHNY and CDR2 is SVGAGI (reference sequence). The junction had 7 bases not matched to a gene; V was cut back by 6 bases and J by 0 bases. The CDR3 is CASSRLSGPNTGELFF. CDR3 DNA sequence: TGTGCCAGCAGCCGACTTAGCGGGCCGAACACCGGGGAGCTGTTTTTT.

The V call is TRBV12-5, the J call TRBJ1-5; TRBD1 might be the D (6 bases). The CDR3 totals 16 residues. V lost 1 base and J 5 bases, leaving 15 bases between the germline ends. Germline V lookup: CDR1 LGHNT, CDR2 FRNRAP. DNA of the CDR3: TGTGCTAGTGGTTTGGAGGTCGGACAGAGGTATCAGCCCCAGCATTTT. Residues: CASGLEVGQRYQPQHF. The complete variable domain, with remaining parts taken from reference TRBV12-5 and TRBJ1-5, reads DARVTQTPRHKVTEMGQEVTMRCQPILGHNTVFWYRQTMMQGLELLAYFRNRAPLDDSGMPKDRFSAEMPDATLATLKIQPSEPRDSAVYFCASGLEVGQRYQPQHFGDGTRLSIL.

The CDR3 region is CASRGDRVWITSYEQYF. As DNA, the CDR3 is TGTGCCAGCAGAGGAGACAGAGTTTGGATTACCTCCTACGAGCAGTACTTC. This sequence joins TRBV21-1 and TRBJ2-7; the table gives TRBD1 as D, unverified against the DNA. TRBV21-1 is reported as a pseudogene. The CDR3 has 17 amino acids.

A note on this clone: Other DNA sequences in the same sample also yield this CDR3. The genes are TRBV7-9 and TRBJ2-5, with 12 bases matching TRBD2. CDR3 length: 15 amino acids. Germline trimming cut 4 bases from V and 3 bases from J; bases unmatched to any gene: 3. Germline assignment: CDR1 SEHNR and CDR2 FQNEAQ (reference sequence). The CDR3, as DNA: TGTGCCAGCAGCTCTAGCGGGGGGGCTAAAGAGACCCAGTACTTC. This translates into CASSSSGGAKETQYF.

The CDR3 coding sequence is TGTGCCAGCAGCGTAGCGGGGACTAGCGGGAGGGGCCGGGGAACAGATACGCAGTATTTT. This codes for CASSVAGTSGRGRGTDTQYF. The chain is built from TRBV9 and TRBJ2-3; 16 bases are shared with TRBD2. Germline V gene sequence: CDR1 SGDLS, CDR2 YYNGEE. The CDR3 totals 20 residues. V gave up 0 bases and J gave up 3 bases; unmatched junction bases: 10.

This clone has just one count. This sequence joins TRBV30 and TRBJ1-1; D not certain. The CDR3 has 12 amino acids. Germline CDR1 is GTSNPN and CDR2 is SVGIG (reference sequence). The V end was cut by 5 bases, the J end by 5 bases, with 12 bases between. CDR3 sequence: CAWRGPLTEAFF. The DNA of the CDR3 is TGTGCCTGGCGGGGTCCGTTGACTGAAGCTTTCTTT.